This TCR beta chain was captured by sequencing in a study of cytomegalovirus exposure and HLA in healthy donors (dated 2017 in TCRdb). At the level of the whole study: According to an earlier analysis of 587 of the donors, about 179 million T cells yielded some 120 million unique TCR beta sequences and about 300 Gb of sequence data. An early release covering 500 to 750 HLA-typed donors comprised about 290 gigabases of sequencing data and tens of millions of unique TCR sequences. Of the roughly 400 genotyped donors, 70% to 90% were placed in the genetic ancestry cluster associated with self-reported Caucasian donors. The study was designed to test whether signatures of past pathogen exposure could be identified by cataloging public T cell receptors. Using immunosequencing, the study profiled T cell repertoires from fewer than 700 subjects and related those repertoires to cytomegalovirus serostatus. Along with the roughly 670-subject first cohort, a separate validation cohort of around 110 different subjects was used. To predict cytomegalovirus infection status, the study brought together high-throughput TCR immunosequencing, statistical association of individual TCRs with disease status, and machine learning. To study patterns of TCR occurrence, a later analysis re-analyzed previously published TCR beta repertoires from hundreds of donors and added high-resolution HLA genotyping. In the later analysis, no new phenotypic data were used to find candidate immune exposures; instead, reliance was placed on TCR beta sequences and their occurrence across donors. In an earlier analysis of more than 550 of the donors, high-throughput TCR beta sequencing was used to judge whether each TCR beta V gene segment behaved as functional or pseudogenic. Alongside the repertoire data, information on donor age, sex, ethnicity and CMV serostatus was compiled. Genome-wide SNP genotypes for about three fifths of the roughly 670 donors were used in a later genetic analysis, which treated that subset as a discovery cohort. All discovery cohort repertoires had been generated on a single sequencing platform. Class I and class II HLA loci were covered by the typing at four-digit resolution. The number of donors typed differed by locus, with 629-630 for A, B, C, DRB1 and DQB1, around 520 for DQA1, 600 to 610 for DPA1, and some 440 for DPB1. Roughly 5 DR-DQ haplotypes were handled as single units for association and clustering, since linkage in the cohort was strong. Among a few hundred genotyped donors of the cohort, an average of around 240,000 unique TCR beta nucleotide sequences were sequenced per donor, roughly 18% of them non-productive.

The library was obtained by the immunoSEQ multiplex PCR assay. For the multiplex PCR, a mixture combining 60 forward primers for TCR Vbeta segments and 13 reverse primers for TCR Jbeta segments was used. Amplification of the CDR3 region of rearranged TCR beta genes was performed with a multiplex PCR assay on genomic DNA. Amplified TCR beta libraries were sequenced as 87-base-pair reads on the Illumina HiSeq System. Per the original workflow: Across the 666 repertoires, a later analysis counted some 81 million unique TCR beta chains, approximately 10 million of which were shared by at least two donors. Raw reads were error-corrected and collapsed into unique sequences by a nearest-neighbor algorithm in which closely related sequences were merged to remove PCR and sequencing errors. Alignment of CDR3 sequences to IMGT reference sequences was used to assign V, D and J gene segments. Each retained sequence needed at least a six-nucleotide match to both a V gene segment and a J gene segment. Rearrangements were classified as productive when the CDR3 lacked stop codons and remained in frame with V and J, and all other rearrangements were classified as non-productive. CDR3 was defined according to IMGT convention as the region running from the second conserved V-encoded cysteine to the conserved J-encoded phenylalanine. The earlier analysis of around 640 of the donors excluded sequences that lacked an unambiguous match to a single V gene segment. In an earlier analysis of 587 of the donors, V segments were called functional above 56.7% productive rearrangements and were called segregating when the between-donor standard deviation exceeded 5%. A statistical classification framework was built to diagnose cytomegalovirus status from the catalog of TCR beta chain sequences. In a later analysis, V and J genes were assigned by comparing TCR nucleotide sequences against IMGT/GENE-DB human TR gene sequences. Using the TCRdist pipeline, a later analysis assigned CDR3 sequences along with most-parsimonious VDJ recombination scenarios. In a later analysis, each TCR beta chain was defined by its CDR3 amino acid sequence together with its V-gene family, and reads without a unique V-gene family were excluded. To address suspected cross-contamination and a sequencing artifact, a later analysis removed a few hundred highly shared, low-generation-probability nucleotide sequences. In a later analysis, a clonal expansion index was calculated for each public chain from normalized within-repertoire ranks of inferred template counts. In a later analysis, generation probabilities were computed using a VDJ recombination model fitted to out-of-frame rearrangements, and the results were checked against IGoR. A later analysis scored TCR-TCR, TCR-HLA and TCR-CMV co-occurrence with hypergeometric tests, applying a repertoire-size bias correction to TCR pairs. A later analysis estimated false discovery rates by permuting HLA or CMV assignments 20 times. In a later analysis, co-occurring TCRs were grouped using DBSCAN, with TCRdist sequence similarity added in when clustering inside HLA-allele-positive subsets. For co-occurrence clustering, repertoires with fewer than 30,000 or more than 120,000 public chains were excluded, along with roughly 5 repertoires with anomalous nucleotide sharing. The table was pulled from immuneACCESS by TCRdb, which kept in-frame rearrangements only. Such tables lose some clones; where checked, under half of the loss comes from unresolved V genes, and the rest has no known cause. Clone size and the V and J calls come from that table; the DNA yielded D and trimming. The sample has around 150,000 clones on record, roughly 70% of them singletons. The biggest ten clones account for approximately 3% of the sample.

Beyond this particular receptor, the publication reports: Linkage disequilibrium might explain the correlated functional status among segregating V segments, but an unknown experimental factor could not be excluded. This cohort had only TCR beta chains sequenced, and the lack of alpha or paired-chain data limited which features could be detected. A group of highly shared sequence variants was considered likely to be a technical artifact of the sequencing pipeline. A further reported finding was that TCR beta sequences accurately predicted the HLA-A and HLA-B alleles for most subjects in the first cohort. V-gene and J-gene trimming of TCR beta chains was associated with a missense DCLRE1C variant in a later genetic analysis, and the association was replicated in an independent cohort. At a false discovery rate of 0.05, a later analysis linked under 20,000 TCR beta sequences to specific HLA alleles. In a later analysis, several top co-occurrence clusters were reported to appear linked to parvovirus B19, influenza, CMV and Epstein-Barr virus. Sequencing depth was assumed to be roughly uniform across donors in the presence/absence analyses, though that assumption may not hold. According to a later analysis, TCR association rates differed among HLA loci, with DRB1 alleles showing the most associated TCRs and HLA-C alleles showing the fewest. In a later analysis, HLA-associated TCR beta chains were found to be more clonally expanded and to have lower generation probabilities than equally common non-associated chains. In vitro tests confirmed that a few of the cytomegalovirus-associated TCR beta chains recognize cytomegalovirus antigens. According to a later analysis, most CMV-associated TCR beta chains appeared to be HLA-restricted, and the HLA associations seemed to be driven largely by CMV exposure. CMV serostatus was the only immune exposure information available for the cohort. In an earlier analysis of some 640 of the donors, most TCR beta V segments were observed in productive rearrangements about 87% or about 30% of the time, broadly matching IMGT annotations. The study gave a list of about 150 TCR beta chains associated with cytomegalovirus. Because the 87-base-pair reads could not distinguish some IMGT-functional V segments, including TRBV6-2 and TRBV6-3, those segments were excluded. Because HLA typing was missing for some donors at each locus, association tests included only the typed subset. The authors suggested that the approach could potentially be extended to other disease states and immunological phenotypes. Assigning TCR associations to individual alleles was difficult when HLA alleles, especially DR and DQ, strongly co-occurred. Because counts were too low, around 17 rarely observed V segments, including chromosome 9 orphons, were left out of the earlier analysis of a few hundred of the donors. According to a later genetic analysis, donors in an Asian-associated ancestry cluster had fewer N-insertions in productive TCRs than the roughly 670-donor mean. In both the original and validation cohorts, the classifier was reported to diagnose cytomegalovirus status with high specificity and sensitivity. Most TCR sequences were observed very rarely across donors, whereas some public TCRs were present in many individuals.

As to this clone: Its antigen target is currently unknown. Base qualities are not recorded, but no much larger clone differs from it by a single base.

The cohort consisted of 666 healthy bone marrow donors. All cohort members were sampled while nominally healthy, although unrecorded immune exposures were likely present. The donor was CMV seronegative and was included in the group of 352 seronegative cohort members. Each donor provided a peripheral blood sample, and peripheral blood mononuclear cells were used for TCR beta sequencing. The Qiagen DNeasy Blood Extraction Kit was used to extract genomic DNA from the blood cell samples. CDR1 MRHNA and CDR2 SNTAGT were looked up in the germline V gene. V trim: 6 bases; J trim: 6 bases; unmatched bases: 9. The CDR3 contains 15 residues, cysteine and phenylalanine counted. CDR3 DNA only is kept here, 45 bases in frame from base 1.

Sequencing was carried out using PBMCs. This chain joins TRBV6-4 to TRBJ2-1; 9 bases in the junction line up with TRBD2. The clonotype originates from a male donor in good health and CMV-seronegative. In nucleotide form, the sequence is TGTGCCAGCAGGGATGCGGGGGGGGCCTCCAATGAGCAGTTCTTC. The resulting protein is CASRDAGGASNEQFF.